These T cell receptor beta chains were read from a single sample in a study of PD-1 blockade in classical Hodgkin lymphoma. Measured with immunoSEQ multiplex PCR; TCRdb has only the in-frame clones, and not every one. The data contain about 41,000 clones, around 69% of them seen just once; the ten biggest clones take up roughly 3%. Here the sequenced sample was peripheral blood mononuclear cells (PBMCs), taken before the fourth cycle of nivolumab. All receptors derive from a human donor with classical Hodgkin lymphoma. The CDR3 runs from the conserved cysteine through the conserved F or W. The D gene is left open where the match is weak. Where a row states a size, it is once, few, many or the class of an expanded clone; other rows omit it.

v_call,clone_size,j_call,d_call,cdr3_nt,cdr3_aa
TRBV29-1,NA,TRBJ2-6,TRBD1,TGCAGCGTTGTCGGGGACAGGGGGGCTGGGGCCAACGTCCTGACTTTC,CSVVGDRGAGANVLTF
TRBV27,once,TRBJ2-7,NA,TGTGCCAGCAGTGGAGGGGCAGGCTACGAGCAGTACTTC,CASSGGAGYEQYF
TRBV2,few,TRBJ1-5,NA,TGTGCCAGCAGTCCCGACATTGATCAGCCCCAGCATTTT,CASSPDIDQPQHF
TRBV2,many,TRBJ2-7,TRBD2,TGTGCCAGCAGTGACCCAGCGGGGGGGCTCTACGAGCAGTACTTC,CASSDPAGGLYEQYF
TRBV2,NA,TRBJ2-3,TRBD2,TGTGCCAGCAGTGAAATGCGGGGGGGTAGGGATACGCAGTATTTT,CASSEMRGGRDTQYF
TRBV11-3,NA,TRBJ2-1,NA,TGTGCCAGCAGCTTAGCGGGTAATGAGCAGTTCTTC,CASSLAGNEQFF
TRBV14,NA,TRBJ1-2,NA,TGTGCCAGCAGCCAGCGGGGCTCAGGCGGCTACACCTTC,CASSQRGSGGYTF
TRBV19,NA,TRBJ1-2,TRBD1,TGTGCCAGTAGGTCGGGACAGGGAACGAACTATGGCTACACCTTC,CASRSGQGTNYGYTF
TRBV29-1,few,TRBJ1-1,NA,TGCAGCGTCTTCCATCAGGAGAACACTGAAGCTTTCTTT,CSVFHQENTEAFF
TRBV6-5,few,TRBJ1-5,NA,TGTGCCAGCAGTTACTACGGGGGCGGTCAGCCCCAGCATTTT,CASSYYGGGQPQHF
TRBV15,NA,TRBJ1-4,NA,TGTGCCACCAGCAGAGTGGCAGGGGTGGCTAATGAAAAACTGTTTTTT,CATSRVAGVANEKLFF
TRBV28,few,TRBJ1-1,NA,TGTGCCAGCAGGGGACTGAACACTGAAGCTTTCTTT,CASRGLNTEAFF
TRBV4-3,few,TRBJ2-1,TRBD2,TGCGCCAGCAGCCAAGATTGGCCTAGCGGGGCAGATGAGCAGTTCTTC,CASSQDWPSGADEQFF